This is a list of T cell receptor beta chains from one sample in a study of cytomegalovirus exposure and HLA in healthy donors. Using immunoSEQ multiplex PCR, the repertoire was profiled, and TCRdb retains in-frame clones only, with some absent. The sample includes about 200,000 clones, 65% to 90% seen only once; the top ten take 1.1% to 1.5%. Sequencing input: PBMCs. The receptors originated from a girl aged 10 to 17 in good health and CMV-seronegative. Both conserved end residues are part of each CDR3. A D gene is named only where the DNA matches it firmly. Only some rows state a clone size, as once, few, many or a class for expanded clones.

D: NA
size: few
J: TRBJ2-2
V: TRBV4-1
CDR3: CASSPQEAGELFF
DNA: TGCGCCAGCAGCCCCCAGGAGGCCGGGGAGCTGTTTTTT

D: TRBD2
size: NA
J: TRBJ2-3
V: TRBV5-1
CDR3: CASSSTILAGSTDTQYF
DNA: TGCGCCAGCAGCTCCACCATACTAGCGGGGAGCACAGATACGCAGTATTTT

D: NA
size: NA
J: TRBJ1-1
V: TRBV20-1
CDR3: CSVRRQIEAFF
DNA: TGCAGTGTTCGAAGACAGATTGAAGCTTTCTTT

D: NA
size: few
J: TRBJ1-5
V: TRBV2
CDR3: CASSKAVLLSNQPQHF
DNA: TGTGCCAGCAGTAAGGCGGTTCTGCTAAGCAATCAGCCCCAGCATTTT

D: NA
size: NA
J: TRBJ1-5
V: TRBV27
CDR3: CARVDRYNQPQHF
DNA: TGTGCCAGGGTAGACAGGTACAATCAGCCCCAGCATTTT

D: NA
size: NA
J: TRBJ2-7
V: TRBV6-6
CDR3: CASSYSPDTSTYEQYF
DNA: TGTGCCAGCAGTTACTCCCCGGACACCAGTACCTACGAGCAGTACTTC

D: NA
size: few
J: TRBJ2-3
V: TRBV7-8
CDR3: CASSLGSADTQYF
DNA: TGTGCCAGCAGCTTAGGAAGCGCAGATACGCAGTATTTT

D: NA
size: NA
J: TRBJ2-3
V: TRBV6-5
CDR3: CASSYYGPGRDTQYF
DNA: TGTGCCAGCAGTTACTACGGCCCAGGAAGAGATACGCAGTATTTT

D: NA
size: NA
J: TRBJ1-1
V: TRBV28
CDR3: CASSYQGENTEAFF
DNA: TGTGCCAGCAGTTACCAGGGCGAGAACACTGAAGCTTTCTTT

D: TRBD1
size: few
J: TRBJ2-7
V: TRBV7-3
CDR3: CASSSTGGFDEQYF
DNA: TGTGCCAGCAGCTCAACAGGGGGCTTTGACGAGCAGTACTTC

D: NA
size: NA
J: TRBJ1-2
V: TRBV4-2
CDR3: CASSRGTSGGYTF
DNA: TGTGCCAGCAGCCGAGGGACCAGCGGGGGCTACACCTTC

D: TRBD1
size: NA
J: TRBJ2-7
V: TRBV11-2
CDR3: CASSLEGTGTYEQYF
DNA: TGTGCCAGCAGCTTGGAGGGGACAGGAACCTACGAGCAGTACTTC

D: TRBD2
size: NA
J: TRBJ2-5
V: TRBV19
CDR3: CASSPGLGVGTQYF
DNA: TGTGCCAGTAGTCCGGGACTAGGGGTTGGGACCCAGTACTTC

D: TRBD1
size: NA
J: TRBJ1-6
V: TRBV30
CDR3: CAWSAQWGQPNNSPLHF
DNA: TGTGCCTGGAGTGCACAATGGGGACAGCCAAATAATTCACCCCTCCACTTT